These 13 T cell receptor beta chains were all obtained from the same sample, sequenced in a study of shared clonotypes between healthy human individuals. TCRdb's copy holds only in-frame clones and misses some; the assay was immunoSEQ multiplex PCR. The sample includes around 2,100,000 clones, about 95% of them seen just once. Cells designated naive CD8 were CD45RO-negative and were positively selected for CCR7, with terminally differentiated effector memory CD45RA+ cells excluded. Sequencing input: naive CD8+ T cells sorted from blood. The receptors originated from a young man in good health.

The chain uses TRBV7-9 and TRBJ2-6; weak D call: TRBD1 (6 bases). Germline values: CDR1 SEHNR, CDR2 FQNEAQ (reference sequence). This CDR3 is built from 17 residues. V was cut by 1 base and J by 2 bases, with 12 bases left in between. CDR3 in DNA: TGTGCCAGCAGCTTAGGTCTGGGGGCAACTGGGGCCAACGTCCTGACTTTC. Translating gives CASSLGLGATGANVLTF. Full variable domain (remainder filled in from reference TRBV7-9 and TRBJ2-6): DTGVSQNPRHKITKRGQNVTFRCDPISEHNRLYWYRQTLGQGPEFLTYFQNEAQLEKSRLLSDRFSAERPKGSFSTLEIQRTEQGDSAMYLCASSLGLGATGANVLTFGAGSRLTVL.

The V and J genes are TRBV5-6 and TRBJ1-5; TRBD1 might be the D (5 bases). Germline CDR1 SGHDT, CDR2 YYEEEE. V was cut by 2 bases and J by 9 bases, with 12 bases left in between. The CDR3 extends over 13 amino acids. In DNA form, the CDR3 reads TGTGCCAGCAGCTTAGGGGCGAGTCGGCCCCAGCATTTT. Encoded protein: CASSLGASRPQHF.

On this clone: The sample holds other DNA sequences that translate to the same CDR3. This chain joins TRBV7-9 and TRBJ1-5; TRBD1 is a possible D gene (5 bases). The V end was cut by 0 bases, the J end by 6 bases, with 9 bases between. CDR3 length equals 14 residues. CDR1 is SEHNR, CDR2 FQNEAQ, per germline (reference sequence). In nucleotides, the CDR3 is TGTGCCAGCAGCTTAGCGGGGGGAGGTCAGCCCCAGCATTTT. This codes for CASSLAGGGQPQHF.

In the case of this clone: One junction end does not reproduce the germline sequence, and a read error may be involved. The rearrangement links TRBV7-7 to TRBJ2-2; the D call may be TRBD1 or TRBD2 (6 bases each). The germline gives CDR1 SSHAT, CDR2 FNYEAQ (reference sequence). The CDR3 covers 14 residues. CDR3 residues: CASSLLGGPGELFF. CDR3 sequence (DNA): TGTGCTAGCAGCTTATTGGGGGGCCCCGGGGAGCTGTTTTTT.

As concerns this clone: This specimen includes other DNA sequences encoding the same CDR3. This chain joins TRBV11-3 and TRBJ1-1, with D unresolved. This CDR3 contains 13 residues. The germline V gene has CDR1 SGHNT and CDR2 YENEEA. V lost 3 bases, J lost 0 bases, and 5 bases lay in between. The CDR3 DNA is TGTGCCAGCAGCTTGACCTTGAACACTGAAGCTTTCTTT. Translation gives CASSLTLNTEAFF.

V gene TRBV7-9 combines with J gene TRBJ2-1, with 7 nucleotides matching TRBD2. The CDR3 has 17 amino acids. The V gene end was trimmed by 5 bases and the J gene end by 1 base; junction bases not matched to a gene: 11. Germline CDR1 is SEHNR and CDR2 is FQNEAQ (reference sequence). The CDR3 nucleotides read TGTGCCAGCAGCCGATTAGTAGCGGGTCCTTCCTACAATGAGCAGTTCTTC. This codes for CASSRLVAGPSYNEQFF.

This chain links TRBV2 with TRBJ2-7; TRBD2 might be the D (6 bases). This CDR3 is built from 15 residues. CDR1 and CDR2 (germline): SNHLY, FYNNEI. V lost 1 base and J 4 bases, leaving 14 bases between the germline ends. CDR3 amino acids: CASSEGWTKSYEQYF. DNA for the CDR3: TGTGCCAGCAGTGAAGGGTGGACTAAATCGTACGAGCAGTACTTC.

The CDR3 is CASSLTDWLGTNEKLFF. In DNA form, the CDR3 reads TGCGCCAGCAGCTTGACCGACTGGTTGGGGACTAATGAAAAACTGTTTTTT. The rearrangement joins TRBV5-1 to TRBJ1-4; D not certain. Looked up from germline, CDR1 is SGHRS and CDR2 is YFSETQ. The CDR3 contains 17 residues. The V end lost 1 base, the J end lost 2 bases, and 15 bases lay between the germline ends. Full variable domain (missing parts from reference TRBV5-1 and TRBJ1-4): KAGVTQTPRYLIKTRGQQVTLSCSPISGHRSVSWYQQTPGQGLQFLFEYFSETQRNKGNFPGRFSGRQFSNSRSEMNVSTLELGDSALYLCASSLTDWLGTNEKLFFGSGTQLSVL.

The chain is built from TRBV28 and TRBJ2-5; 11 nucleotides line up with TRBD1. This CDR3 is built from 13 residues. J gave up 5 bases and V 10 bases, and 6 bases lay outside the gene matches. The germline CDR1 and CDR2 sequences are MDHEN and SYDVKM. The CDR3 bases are TGTGCCACCAGGACAGGGGGCCGGGAGACCCAGTACTTC. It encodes CATRTGGRETQYF.

CDR3 coding DNA: TGTGCCAGCAGCTCAACCGGGGGCTATGGCTACACCTTC. This encodes CASSSTGGYGYTF. The chain joins TRBV7-9 to TRBJ1-2, with a possible D match to TRBD1 (5 bases). Germline V gives CDR1 SEHNR, CDR2 FQNEAQ (reference sequence). V was cut by 4 bases and J by 4 bases, with 10 bases left in between. The CDR3 length is 13 residues.

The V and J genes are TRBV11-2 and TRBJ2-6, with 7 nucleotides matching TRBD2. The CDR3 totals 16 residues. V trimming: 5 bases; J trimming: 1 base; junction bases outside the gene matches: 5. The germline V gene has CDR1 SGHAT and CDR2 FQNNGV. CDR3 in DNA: TGTGCCAGCAGCCCGGGAGCGGGATCTGGGGCCAACGTCCTGACTTTC. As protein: CASSPGAGSGANVLTF.

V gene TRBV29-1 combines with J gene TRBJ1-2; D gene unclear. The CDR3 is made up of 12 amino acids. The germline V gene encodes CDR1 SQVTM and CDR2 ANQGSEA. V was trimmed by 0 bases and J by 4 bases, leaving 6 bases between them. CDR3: CSVEESLYGYTF. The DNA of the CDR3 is TGCAGCGTTGAAGAATCTCTCTATGGCTACACCTTC.

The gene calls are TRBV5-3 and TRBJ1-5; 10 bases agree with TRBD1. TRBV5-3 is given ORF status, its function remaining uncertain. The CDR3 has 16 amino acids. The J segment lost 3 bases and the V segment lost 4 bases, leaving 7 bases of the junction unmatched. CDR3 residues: CARSPRTGGNNQPQHF. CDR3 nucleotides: TGTGCCAGAAGCCCCCGGACAGGGGGAAACAATCAGCCCCAGCATTTT.